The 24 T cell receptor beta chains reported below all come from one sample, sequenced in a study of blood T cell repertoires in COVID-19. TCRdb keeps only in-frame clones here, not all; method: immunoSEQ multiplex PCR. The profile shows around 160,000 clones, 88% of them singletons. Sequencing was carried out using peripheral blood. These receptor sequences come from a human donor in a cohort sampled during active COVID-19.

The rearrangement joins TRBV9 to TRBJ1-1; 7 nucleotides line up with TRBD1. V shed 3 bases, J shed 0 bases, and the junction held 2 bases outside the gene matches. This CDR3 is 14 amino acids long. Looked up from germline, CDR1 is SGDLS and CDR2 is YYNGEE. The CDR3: CASSADRMNTEAFF. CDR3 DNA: TGTGCCAGCAGCGCGGACAGGATGAACACTGAAGCTTTCTTT.

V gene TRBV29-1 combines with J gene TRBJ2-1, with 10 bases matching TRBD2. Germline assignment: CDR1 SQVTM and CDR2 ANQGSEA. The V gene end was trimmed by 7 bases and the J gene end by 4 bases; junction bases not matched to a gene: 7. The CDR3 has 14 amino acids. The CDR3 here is CSAKTSGRYNEQFF. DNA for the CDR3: TGCAGCGCTAAGACTAGCGGGCGATACAATGAGCAGTTCTTC.

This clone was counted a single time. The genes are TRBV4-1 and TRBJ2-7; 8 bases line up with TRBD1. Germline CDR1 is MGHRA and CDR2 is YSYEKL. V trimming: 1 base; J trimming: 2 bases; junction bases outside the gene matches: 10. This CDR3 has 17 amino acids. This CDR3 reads CASSQVTGQVNTYEQYF. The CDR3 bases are TGCGCCAGCAGCCAAGTTACGGGACAGGTTAACACCTACGAGCAGTACTTC.

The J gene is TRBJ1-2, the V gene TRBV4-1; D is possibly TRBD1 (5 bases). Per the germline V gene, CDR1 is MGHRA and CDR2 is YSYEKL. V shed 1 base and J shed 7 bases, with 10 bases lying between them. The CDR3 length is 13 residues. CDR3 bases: TGCGCCAGCAGCCAAGCAGGGATCAGTGGCTACACCTTC. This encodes CASSQAGISGYTF.

The CDR3 DNA sequence: TGTGCCACCAGTGATAAAGCCGACCGGGGCACAGATACGCAGTATTTT. Amino acids: CATSDKADRGTDTQYF. The chain has TRBV24-1 and TRBJ2-3; D uncertain. Germline values: CDR1 KGHDR, CDR2 SFDVKD. The CDR3 is made up of 16 amino acids. V lost 3 bases to trimming and J lost 1 base, with 13 bases between them.

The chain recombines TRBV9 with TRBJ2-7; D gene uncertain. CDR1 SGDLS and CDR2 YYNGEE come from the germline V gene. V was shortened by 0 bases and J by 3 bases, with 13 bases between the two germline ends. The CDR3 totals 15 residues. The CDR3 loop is CASSVGDSRDYEQYF. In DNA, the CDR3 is TGTGCCAGCAGCGTAGGAGATAGCAGAGACTACGAGCAGTACTTC.

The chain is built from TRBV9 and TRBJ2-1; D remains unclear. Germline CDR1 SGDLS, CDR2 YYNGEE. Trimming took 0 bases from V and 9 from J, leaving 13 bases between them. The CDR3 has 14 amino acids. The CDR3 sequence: CASSVDPLSSEQFF. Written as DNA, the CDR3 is TGTGCCAGCAGCGTAGACCCCCTCTCCAGTGAGCAGTTCTTC.

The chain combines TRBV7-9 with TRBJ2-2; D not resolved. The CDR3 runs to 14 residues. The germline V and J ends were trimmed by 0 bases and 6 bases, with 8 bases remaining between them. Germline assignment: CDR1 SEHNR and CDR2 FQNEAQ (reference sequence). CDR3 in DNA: TGTGCCAGCAGCTTAGCTCGGCGGTCCGGGGAGCTGTTTTTT. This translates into CASSLARRSGELFF. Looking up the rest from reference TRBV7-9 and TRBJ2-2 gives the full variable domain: DTGVSQNPRHKITKRGQNVTFRCDPISEHNRLYWYRQTLGQGPEFLTYFQNEAQLEKSRLLSDRFSAERPKGSFSTLEIQRTEQGDSAMYLCASSLARRSGELFFGEGSRLTVL.

The CDR3 DNA reads TGTGCCAGCAGCAAAGCGCTTTTGAGAGGTCGGTTCTTC. This codes for CASSKALLRGRFF. The chain employs TRBV21-1 and TRBJ2-1; no check of the table's D call, TRBD2, against the DNA was made. TRBV21-1 is a listed pseudogene. There are 13 residues in the CDR3.

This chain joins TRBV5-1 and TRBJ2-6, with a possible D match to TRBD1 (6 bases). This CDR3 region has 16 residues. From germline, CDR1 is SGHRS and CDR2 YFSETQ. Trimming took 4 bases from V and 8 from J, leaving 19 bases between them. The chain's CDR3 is CASSRRTEFSPNVLTF. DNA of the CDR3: TGCGCCAGCAGCCGTAGGACAGAATTTTCCCCCAACGTCCTGACTTTC.

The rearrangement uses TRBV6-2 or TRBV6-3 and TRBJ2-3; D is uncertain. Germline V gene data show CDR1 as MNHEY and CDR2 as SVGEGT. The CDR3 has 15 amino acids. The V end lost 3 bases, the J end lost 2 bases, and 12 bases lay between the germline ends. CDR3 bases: TGTGCCAGCAGTTATGGAGACTCTTTCACAGATACGCAGTATTTT. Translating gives CASSYGDSFTDTQYF.

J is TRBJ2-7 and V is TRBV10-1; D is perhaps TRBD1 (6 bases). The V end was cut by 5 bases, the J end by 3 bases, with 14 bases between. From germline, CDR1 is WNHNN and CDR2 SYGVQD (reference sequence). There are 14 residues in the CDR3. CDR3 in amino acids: CASSSNQQGYEQYF. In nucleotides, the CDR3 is TGCGCCAGCAGTAGCAATCAACAGGGCTACGAGCAGTACTTC.

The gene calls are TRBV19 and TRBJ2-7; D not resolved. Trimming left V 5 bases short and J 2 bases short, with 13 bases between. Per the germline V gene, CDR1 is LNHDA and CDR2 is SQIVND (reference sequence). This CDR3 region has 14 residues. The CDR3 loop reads CASSVGPSTYEQYF. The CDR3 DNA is TGTGCCAGTAGTGTGGGCCCGTCCACCTACGAGCAGTACTTC.

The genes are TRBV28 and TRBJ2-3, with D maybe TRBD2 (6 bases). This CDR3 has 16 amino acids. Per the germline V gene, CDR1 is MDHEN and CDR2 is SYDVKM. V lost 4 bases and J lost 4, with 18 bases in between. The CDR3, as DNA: TGTGCCAGCAGTTGGAGGGGAATCGTGGGGGCAGATACGCAGTATTTT. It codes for CASSWRGIVGADTQYF.

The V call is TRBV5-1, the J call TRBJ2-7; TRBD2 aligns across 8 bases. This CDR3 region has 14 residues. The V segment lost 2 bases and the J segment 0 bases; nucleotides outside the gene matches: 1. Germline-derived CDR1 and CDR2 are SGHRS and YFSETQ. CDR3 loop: CASSFGLASYEQYF. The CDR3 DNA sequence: TGCGCCAGCAGCTTCGGACTAGCCTCCTACGAGCAGTACTTC.

The CDR3 nucleotides read TGTGCCAGCAGTTATGATTCAAGAGGCTATGGCTACACCTTC. Amino acids: CASSYDSRGYGYTF. The chain combines TRBV6-5 with TRBJ1-2; D unclear. V lost 3 bases to trimming and J lost 4 bases, with 12 bases between them. Germline V CDR1 and CDR2: MNHEY, SVGAGI. The length of the CDR3 is 14 residues.

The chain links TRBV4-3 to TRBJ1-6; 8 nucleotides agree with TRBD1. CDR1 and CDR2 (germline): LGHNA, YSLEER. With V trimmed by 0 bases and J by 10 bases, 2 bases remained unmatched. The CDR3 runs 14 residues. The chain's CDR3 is CASSQDRGHSPLHF. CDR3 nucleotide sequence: TGCGCCAGCAGCCAAGACAGGGGGCACTCACCCCTCCACTTT.

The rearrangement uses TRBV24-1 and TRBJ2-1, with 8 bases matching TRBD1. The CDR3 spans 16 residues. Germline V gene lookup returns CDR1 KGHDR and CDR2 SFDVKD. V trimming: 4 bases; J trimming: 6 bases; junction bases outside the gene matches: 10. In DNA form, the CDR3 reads TGTGCCACCAGTGACCCGATTCCGGGGACAGGCAATGAGCAGTTCTTC. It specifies CATSDPIPGTGNEQFF.

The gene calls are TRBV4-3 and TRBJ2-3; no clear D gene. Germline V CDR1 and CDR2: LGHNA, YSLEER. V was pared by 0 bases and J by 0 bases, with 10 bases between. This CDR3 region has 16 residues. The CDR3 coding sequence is TGCGCCAGCAGCCAAGACGTCCCCCCTAGCACAGATACGCAGTATTTT. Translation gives CASSQDVPPSTDTQYF.

This CDR3 is CASSHYTDTQYF. CDR3 DNA: TGTGCCAGCAGCCACTACACAGATACGCAGTATTTT. The rearrangement links TRBV5-5 to TRBJ2-3; unclear D gene. Germline values: CDR1 SGHKS, CDR2 YYEKEE (reference sequence). V was cut by 4 bases and J by 2 bases, with 5 bases left in between. CDR3 size: 12 residues.

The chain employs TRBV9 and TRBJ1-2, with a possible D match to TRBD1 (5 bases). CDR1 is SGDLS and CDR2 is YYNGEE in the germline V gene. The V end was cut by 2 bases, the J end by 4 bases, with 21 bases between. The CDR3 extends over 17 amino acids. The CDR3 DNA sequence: TGTGCCAGCAGCGTTGATAGCACAAGGGGAAGGGGCTATGGCTACACCTTC. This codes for CASSVDSTRGRGYGYTF.

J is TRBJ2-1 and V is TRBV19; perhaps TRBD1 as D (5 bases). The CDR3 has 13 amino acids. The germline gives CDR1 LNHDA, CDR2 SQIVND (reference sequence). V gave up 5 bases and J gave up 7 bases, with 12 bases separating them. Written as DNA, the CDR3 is TGTGCCAGTAGTGCCCTTACAGGTAATGAGCAGTTCTTC. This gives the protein CASSALTGNEQFF.

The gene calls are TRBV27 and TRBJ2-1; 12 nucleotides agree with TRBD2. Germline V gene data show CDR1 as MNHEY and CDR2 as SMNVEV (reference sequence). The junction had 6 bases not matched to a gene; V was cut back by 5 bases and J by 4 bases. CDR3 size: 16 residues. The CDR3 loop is CASSITSGGIYNEQFF. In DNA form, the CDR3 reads TGTGCCAGCAGTATTACTAGCGGGGGGATTTACAATGAGCAGTTCTTC.

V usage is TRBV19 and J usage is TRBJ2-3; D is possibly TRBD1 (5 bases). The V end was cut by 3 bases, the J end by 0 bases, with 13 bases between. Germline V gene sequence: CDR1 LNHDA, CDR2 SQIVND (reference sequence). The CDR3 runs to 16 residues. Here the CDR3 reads CASSIRADPSTDTQYF. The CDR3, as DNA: TGTGCCAGTAGTATCAGGGCGGATCCTAGCACAGATACGCAGTATTTT. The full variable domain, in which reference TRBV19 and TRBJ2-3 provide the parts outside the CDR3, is DGGITQSPKYLFRKEGQNVTLSCEQNLNHDAMYWYRQDPGQGLRLIYYSQIVNDFQKGDIAEGYSVSREKKESFPLTVTSAQKNPTAFYLCASSIRADPSTDTQYFGPGTRLTVL.